Reported below is one T cell receptor beta chain. This sample was included in a study of blood T cell repertoires in COVID-19. Profiled with immunoSEQ multiplex PCR; TCRdb holds only in-frame clones, not every one. The data show some 290,000 clones, with roughly 88% seen just once and less than 3.5% held by the top ten. Germline V gene lookup returns CDR1 LNHDA and CDR2 SQIVND (reference sequence). Trimming took 4 bases from V and 5 from J; bases not matched to a gene: 5. This CDR3 is built from 17 residues. The chain uses TRBV19 and TRBJ2-1; TRBD2 aligns across 16 bases. This sequence was found in a woman aged 30 to 39 with COVID-19, enrolled during active disease. Sequenced input: peripheral blood. The CDR3 loop reads CASSTGTSGRGDNEQFF. In DNA, the CDR3 is TGTGCCAGTAGTACCGGGACTAGCGGGAGGGGAGACAATGAGCAGTTCTTC.